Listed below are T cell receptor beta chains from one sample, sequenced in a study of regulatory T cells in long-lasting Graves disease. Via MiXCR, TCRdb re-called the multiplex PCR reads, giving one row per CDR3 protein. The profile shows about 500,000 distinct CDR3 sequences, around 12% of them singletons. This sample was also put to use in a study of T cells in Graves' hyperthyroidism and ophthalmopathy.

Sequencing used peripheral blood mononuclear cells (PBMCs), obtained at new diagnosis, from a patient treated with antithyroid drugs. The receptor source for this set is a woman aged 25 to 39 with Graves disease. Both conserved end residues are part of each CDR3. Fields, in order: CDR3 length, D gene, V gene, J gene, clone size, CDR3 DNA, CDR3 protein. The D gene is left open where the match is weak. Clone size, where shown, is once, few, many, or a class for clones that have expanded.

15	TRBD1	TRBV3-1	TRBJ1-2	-	TGTGCCAGCAGCCAAGATAGGGGGCGCAGCTATGGCTACACCTTC	CASSQDRGRSYGYTF
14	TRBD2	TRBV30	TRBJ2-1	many	TGTGCCTGGAGTGCGGGCGGGAGAGTAGATGAGCAGTTCTTC	CAWSAGGRVDEQFF
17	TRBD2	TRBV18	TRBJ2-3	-	TGTGCCAGCTCACCACAGGCTAGCGGGCCTTACACAGATACGCAGTATTTT	CASSPQASGPYTDTQYF
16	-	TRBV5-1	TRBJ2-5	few	TGCGCCAGCAGCTTGAAAACCGGGACGGAAAAAGAGACCCAGTACTTC	CASSLKTGTEKETQYF
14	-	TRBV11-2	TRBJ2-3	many	TGTGCCAGCAGCTTAGGGTTTCTGGGAGATACGCAGTATTTT	CASSLGFLGDTQYF
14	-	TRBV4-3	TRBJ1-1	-	TGCGCCAGCAGCCAAGATATTGGGTACACTGAAGCTTTCTTT	CASSQDIGYTEAFF
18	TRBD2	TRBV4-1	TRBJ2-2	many	TGCGCCAGCAGCCAAGGGGGACTAGCGGCATTTATTACCGGGGAGCTGTTTTTT	CASSQGGLAAFITGELFF
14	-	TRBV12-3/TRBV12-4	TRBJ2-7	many	TGTGCCAGCAGTTGGGGCGGGACATCCTACGAGCAGTACTTC	CASSWGGTSYEQYF
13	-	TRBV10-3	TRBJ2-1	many	TGTGCCATCAGTGGGGCGTCGGGGGAGGTGCAGTTCTTC	CAISGASGEVQFF
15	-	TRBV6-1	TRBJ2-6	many	TGTGCCAGCACTCAAGCCGGCTCTGGGGCCAACGTCCTGACTTTC	CASTQAGSGANVLTF
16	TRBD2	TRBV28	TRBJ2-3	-	TGTGCCAGCAGTTCCCCGAACAGCGGGAGAACAGATACGCAGTATTTT	CASSSPNSGRTDTQYF
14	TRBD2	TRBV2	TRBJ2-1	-	TGTGCCAGCAGGGCAACCCGACTAGCGGACGAGCAGTTCTTC	CASRATRLADEQFF
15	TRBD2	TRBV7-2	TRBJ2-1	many	TGTGCCAGCAGCCCCCAGCGGGAGCGGGGGGGAGAGCAGTTCTTC	CASSPQRERGGEQFF